One and the same sample provided the 27 T cell receptor beta chains below, sequenced in a study of blood T cells in healthy people across ages. The use of a sample-barcoded 5' primer and a J-beta primer mix characterized a second PCR of about 6 to 11 cycles. TCRdb recomputed calls from the 5' RACE reads with MiXCR, one row per CDR3 protein. The profile shows over 750,000 distinct CDR3 sequences, 20% to 25% of them singletons. The sample was also linked to a second study, of T cells of mothers and their children.

Input material: blood. Receptors originate from a boy aged 5-17 years in good health.

The J gene is TRBJ2-7, the V gene TRBV6-5, with D possibly TRBD1 on 6 matching bases. Trimming pared 6 bases from V and 0 bases from J, leaving 12 bases between. Looked up from germline, CDR1 is MNHEY and CDR2 is SVGAGI. The CDR3 loop spans 14 amino acids. CDR3 coding DNA: TGTGCCAGCAGACGGGACACCATCTCCTACGAGCAGTACTTC. The encoded protein is CASRRDTISYEQYF.

This clonotype was detected ten times or more. The J gene is TRBJ2-7, the V gene TRBV7-3; 8 bases match TRBD1. This CDR3 has 14 residues. Trimming removed 6 bases from V and 0 bases from J; junction bases left unmatched: 4. Germline CDR1 is SGHTA and CDR2 is FQGTGA. This CDR3 reads CASSLQGGSYEQYF. In DNA, the CDR3 is TGTGCCAGCAGTTTACAGGGGGGCTCCTACGAGCAGTACTTC.

This clonotype showed up just a few times. The J gene is TRBJ2-5, the V gene TRBV6-1; TRBD2 is a possible D gene (6 bases). The germline V gene has CDR1 MNHNS and CDR2 SASEGT. The V gene lost 6 bases and the J gene lost 2 bases, with 25 bases spanning the gap. This CDR3 is built from 18 residues. In DNA, the CDR3 is TGTGCCAGCAGCGCCCCACCGCCTCCTCCGGGACTGCAAGAGACCCAGTACTTC. Protein sequence: CASSAPPPPPGLQETQYF.

This clonotype was seen a handful of times. This chain uses TRBV7-8 with TRBJ2-5; the match to TRBD1 covers 11 bases. The DNA end lines up better with TRBJ2-1; the J call may be wrong. The CDR3 runs 14 residues. Germline V gene lookup returns CDR1 SGHVS and CDR2 FQNEAQ. The CDR3 DNA reads as TGTGCCAGCAGCCCCAGGGACAGGGGGGATGAGCAGTTCTTC. Protein sequence: CASSPRDRGDEQFF.

The gene calls are TRBV4-3 and TRBJ2-7; 8 nucleotides agree with TRBD1. Germline lookup yields CDR1 LGHNA and CDR2 YSLEER. V gave up 1 base and J gave up 2 bases; unmatched junction bases: 4. This CDR3 is built from 15 residues. The CDR3 DNA reads TGCGCCAGCAGCCAAGGACAGGGGACACCCTACGAGCAGTACTTC. The encoded protein is CASSQGQGTPYEQYF.

The rearrangement links TRBV12-3 or TRBV12-4 to TRBJ1-2, with unresolved D. CDR3 length: 11 residues. The V end lost 7 bases, the J end lost 5 bases, and 8 bases lay between the germline ends. The CDR3 region has the DNA TGTGCCAGCATGACAACATATGGCTACACCTTC. This sequence encodes CASMTTYGYTF.

This clonotype has just a few counts. The rearrangement joins TRBV12-3 or TRBV12-4 to TRBJ1-2, with D possibly matching TRBD1 (5 bases). The germline V and J ends were trimmed by 6 bases and 8 bases, with 16 bases remaining between them. This CDR3 is 13 amino acids long. The CDR3 sequence is CASRPSGSGGYTF. DNA of the CDR3: TGTGCCAGCAGGCCCTCAGGGAGCGGGGGCTACACCTTC.

This chain uses TRBV28 with TRBJ2-5; perhaps TRBD2 as D (6 bases). The V gene's germline CDR1 is MDHEN and CDR2 SYDVKM. The CDR3 runs 15 residues. The V gene lost 2 bases and the J gene lost 5 bases, with 15 bases spanning the gap. CDR3 bases: TGTGCCAGCAGTTTACCTCGGGAGCTGGGGGAGACCCAGTACTTC. Its protein product is CASSLPRELGETQYF.

The J gene is TRBJ2-3, the V gene TRBV28; unclear D gene. The CDR3 spans 13 residues. Germline assignment: CDR1 MDHEN and CDR2 SYDVKM. Trimming removed 3 bases from V and 2 bases from J, with 6 bases in between. CDR3 protein: CASSFQITDTQYF. CDR3 bases: TGTGCCAGCAGTTTCCAAATCACAGATACGCAGTATTTT.

The chain links TRBV7-2 to TRBJ2-7; D is ambiguous. The CDR3 runs 13 residues. V lost 3 bases and J lost 0, with 6 bases in between. Germline assignment: CDR1 SGHTA and CDR2 FQGNSA. The CDR3 protein is CASSFFSSYEQYF. CDR3 DNA: TGTGCCAGCAGCTTCTTCAGCTCCTACGAGCAGTACTTC.

CDR3 loop: CASSLVDFGGDHEQFF. As DNA, the CDR3 is TGTGCCAGCAGCTTAGTGGACTTCGGGGGCGATCATGAGCAGTTCTTC. This chain joins TRBV11-2 and TRBJ2-1; D tentatively fits TRBD1 or TRBD2 (6 bases each). The CDR3 totals 16 residues. CDR1 SGHAT and CDR2 FQNNGV come from the germline V gene. Deletions cut 1 base from V and 8 bases from J, with 18 bases between.

In this sample, this clonotype turned up a few times. V and J are TRBV11-3 and TRBJ2-5; the D call may be TRBD1 or TRBD2 (5 bases each). The closer fit of TRBJ2-1 to the DNA end suggests the J call may be wrong. The CDR3 is 14 residues long. CDR1 SGHNT and CDR2 YENEEA come from the germline V gene. The CDR3, as DNA: TGTGCCAGCAGCTTAGGGGACCCCACGGATGAGCAGTTCTTC. Amino acid sequence: CASSLGDPTDEQFF.

The sample holds a few counts of this clonotype. An end of the junction does not agree with germline; a read error may underlie this. This chain connects TRBV3-1 to TRBJ2-5; the match to TRBD1 covers 11 bases. The CDR3 extends over 17 amino acids. In germline, CDR1 is LGHDT, CDR2 YNNKEL (reference sequence). The CDR3 DNA sequence: TGTGCCAGCAGCCAAGCCCGGACAGGGGGCAATGCAGAGACCCAGTGCTTC. It codes for CASSQARTGGNAETQCF.

There are a few counts of this clonotype. The chain joins TRBV27 to TRBJ2-5; 8 bases are shared with TRBD1. V gave up 4 bases and J gave up 6 bases; unmatched junction bases: 4. The CDR3 consists of 13 residues. The germline V gene encodes CDR1 MNHEY and CDR2 SMNVEV (reference sequence). The CDR3 bases are TGTGCCAGCAGTTACAACAGGGGGAAGACCCAGTACTTC. Its translation is CASSYNRGKTQYF.

Only a few counts were recorded for this clonotype. The chain joins TRBV7-9 to TRBJ2-5, with 9 bases lining up with TRBD1. Germline-derived CDR1 and CDR2 are SEHNR and FQNEAQ (reference sequence). Unmatched junction bases numbered 5, after V lost 7 bases and J lost 2 bases. CDR3 size: 14 residues. In nucleotides, the CDR3 is TGTGCCAGCACCGCGGACAGGGGTCAAGAGACCCAGTACTTC. Its protein is CASTADRGQETQYF.

About this clonotype: This CDR3 is missing its conserved last phenylalanine or tryptophan, likely due to a read error. V gene TRBV5-6 combines with J gene TRBJ1-4; 7 bases are shared with TRBD1. In germline, CDR1 is SGHDT, CDR2 YYEEEE. The V segment lost 0 bases and the J segment 8 bases; nucleotides outside the gene matches: 1. The CDR3 consists of 13 residues. CDR3 in amino acids: CASSLDRGEKLFS. The CDR3 region has the DNA TGTGCCAGCAGCTTGGACAGGGGCGAAAAACTGTTTTCT.

The chain links TRBV12-3 or TRBV12-4 to TRBJ2-1, with 9 bases lining up with TRBD2. The J segment lost 10 bases and the V segment lost 5 bases, leaving 12 bases of the junction unmatched. The CDR3 has 15 amino acids. The DNA for the CDR3 is TGTGCCAGCAGTCACCAGCGAGCGGGAGGAGAGGAGCAGTTCTTC. Its translation: CASSHQRAGGEEQFF.

The sample holds a few counts of this clonotype. The chain is built from TRBV7-2 and TRBJ2-2; the match to TRBD1 covers 11 bases. Germline lookup yields CDR1 SGHTA and CDR2 FQGNSA. The length of the CDR3 is 14 residues. V lost 5 bases, J lost 8 bases, and 4 bases stayed unmatched. The CDR3: CASSADRGLGELFF. The CDR3 DNA follows: TGTGCCAGCAGCGCGGACAGGGGGCTGGGGGAGCTGTTTTTT.

The V gene is TRBV7-9, the J gene TRBJ2-2; 10 positions match TRBD1. Germline trimming cut 5 bases from V and 4 bases from J; bases unmatched to any gene: 4. Per the germline V gene, CDR1 is SEHNR and CDR2 is FQNEAQ (reference sequence). The CDR3 totals 15 residues. CDR3 in DNA: TGTGCCAGCAGCAGGGGACAGGGGAGCACCGGGGAGCTGTTTTTT. It is translated as CASSRGQGSTGELFF.

The rearrangement joins TRBV20-1 to TRBJ2-4, with D perhaps TRBD1 or TRBD2 (5 bases each). CDR1 is DFQATT and CDR2 is SNEGSKA in the germline V gene (reference sequence). V gave up 5 bases and J gave up 5 bases, with 22 bases separating them. CDR3 length equals 16 residues. The CDR3 DNA reads TGCAGTGCTGCCCCCCCGGACTTACTAGGGGAAAACATTCAGTACTTC. This codes for CSAAPPDLLGENIQYF.

The V gene is TRBV6-1, the J gene TRBJ2-7; D gene unclear. Trimming took 7 bases from V and 3 from J, leaving 16 bases between them. The germline CDR1 and CDR2 sequences are MNHNS and SASEGT. This CDR3 region has 14 residues. The CDR3 reads CASNLPRQDYEQYF. Written as DNA, the CDR3 is TGTGCCAGCAACTTGCCACGGCAGGACTACGAGCAGTACTTC.

The chain employs TRBV5-1 and TRBJ2-6, with D perhaps matching TRBD1 (6 bases). The CDR3 has 15 amino acids. Trimming took off 4 bases at V and 2 bases at J, with 10 bases between the two ends. Germline CDR1 reads SGHRS; CDR2 reads YFSETQ. CDR3 in DNA: TGCGCCAGCAGCGGAACAGGGACTGGGGCCAACGTCCTGACTTTC. Protein sequence: CASSGTGTGANVLTF. Complete variable domain (other parts from reference TRBV5-1 and TRBJ2-6): KAGVTQTPRYLIKTRGQQVTLSCSPISGHRSVSWYQQTPGQGLQFLFEYFSETQRNKGNFPGRFSGRQFSNSRSEMNVSTLELGDSALYLCASSGTGTGANVLTFGAGSRLTVL.

The gene calls are TRBV20-1 and TRBJ2-5; 7 bases are a match to TRBD1. The J call may be wrong; the DNA end is better matched by TRBJ2-1. CDR3 length equals 15 residues. Germline CDR1 reads DFQATT; CDR2 reads SNEGSKA (reference sequence). This chain's CDR3 is CSARLEWDSSNEQFF. CDR3 DNA: TGCAGTGCTAGGTTAGAATGGGACAGCTCTAATGAGCAGTTCTTC.

This clonotype appeared a few times. V gene TRBV6-5 combines with J gene TRBJ1-1; the D gene is possibly TRBD1 (6 bases). CDR1 is MNHEY and CDR2 is SVGAGI in the germline V gene. The CDR3 loop spans 15 amino acids. V lost 5 bases and J lost 1, with 14 bases in between. Written as DNA, the CDR3 is TGTGCCAGCAGTCCGGGGGCTCAAGGGAACACTGAAGCTTTCTTT. Protein product: CASSPGAQGNTEAFF.

This clonotype appeared a single time. CDR3 residues: CASSFLLAGELYEQYF. The CDR3, as DNA: TGTGCCAGCAGCTTCCTTCTAGCGGGAGAGCTCTACGAGCAGTACTTC. The chain is built from TRBV7-9 and TRBJ2-7; 10 positions match TRBD2. The germline V gene encodes CDR1 SEHNR and CDR2 FQNEAQ (reference sequence). This CDR3 comprises 16 residues. The ends lost 3 bases at V and 3 bases at J; junction bases unmatched: 8.

This clonotype has a handful of counts. V is TRBV5-1 and J is TRBJ2-4; 14 positions match TRBD2. With V trimmed by 3 bases and J by 9 bases, 11 bases remained unmatched. This CDR3 is built from 17 residues. Germline V CDR1 and CDR2: SGHRS, YFSETQ. The DNA for the CDR3 is TGCGCCAGCAGCTCCGGCGGGACTAGCGGGAGAAGGGTCATTCAGTACTTC. Translated, it gives CASSSGGTSGRRVIQYF.

The chain employs TRBV29-1 and TRBJ2-7, with 9 bases that match TRBD1. CDR1 SQVTM and CDR2 ANQGSEA come from the germline V gene. CDR3 size: 13 residues. V trimming: 5 bases; J trimming: 3 bases; junction bases outside the gene matches: 5. CDR3 coding DNA: TGCAGCGTTATCCCGGGACAGGGCTACGAGCAGTACTTC. Its protein product is CSVIPGQGYEQYF.